The 21 T cell receptor beta chains listed next were all sequenced from one sample in a study of glioma-infiltrating T cells after dendritic cell vaccination. Method: immunoSEQ multiplex PCR; TCRdb's copy keeps in-frame clones and lacks some. The sample lists tens of thousands of clones, about 86% seen once, with 15% to 18% in the top ten. The time point: after dendritic cell vaccination, including at tumor progression/relapse. The specimen was blood, collected after dendritic cell vaccination. The receptor source for this set is a human donor with glioblastoma.

This rearrangement joins TRBV7-6 to TRBJ1-1; D remains unclear. This CDR3 spans 15 amino acids. V was shortened by 6 bases and J by 3 bases, with 17 bases between the two germline ends. Germline V gene sequence: CDR1 SGHVS, CDR2 FNYEAQ. The CDR3 protein is CASRTYSGADTEAFF. The CDR3, as DNA: TGTGCCAGCAGGACCTACTCTGGCGCGGACACTGAAGCTTTCTTT.

The gene calls are TRBV4-1 and TRBJ2-3; 11 bases are a match to TRBD2. There are 19 residues in the CDR3. The germline gives CDR1 MGHRA, CDR2 YSYEKL. V shed 1 base and J 1 base; nucleotides not matched to a gene: 10. CDR3 amino acids: CASSQGNSGGAGGTDTQYF. DNA for the CDR3: TGCGCCAGCAGCCAAGGGAATAGCGGGGGGGCCGGGGGCACAGATACGCAGTATTTT.

This chain links TRBV2 with TRBJ2-5; no reliable D call. Trimming stripped 5 bases from V and 1 base from J, with 14 bases between. CDR3 size: 15 residues. CDR1 is SNHLY and CDR2 is FYNNEI in the germline V gene. The DNA for the CDR3 is TGTGCCAGCAGTATAGCCCTCGAGACCCAAGAGACCCAGTACTTC. Amino acids: CASSIALETQETQYF.

The chain has TRBV7-8 and TRBJ1-4; a weak D match, TRBD1 (6 bases). The CDR3 has 16 amino acids. V was trimmed by 5 bases and J by 8 bases, leaving 21 bases between them. From germline, CDR1 is SGHVS and CDR2 FQNEAQ. The CDR3 DNA sequence: TGTGCCAGCAGCAATCCTCGGGGGGGCGCAGGGGAAAAACTGTTTTTT. Translation: CASSNPRGGAGEKLFF.

This clone appeared a single time. The genes are TRBV6-5 and TRBJ1-2; 9 bases are a match to TRBD1. The CDR3 length is 14 residues. V trimming: 6 bases; J trimming: 1 base; junction bases outside the gene matches: 3. Looked up from germline, CDR1 is MNHEY and CDR2 is SVGAGI. The CDR3 nucleotides read TGTGCCAGCAGCCGGGGACAGGGTAACTATGGCTACACCTTC. This translates into CASSRGQGNYGYTF.

J is TRBJ1-5 and V is TRBV2; no clear D. The CDR3 sequence is 14 residues long. The germline CDR1 and CDR2 sequences are SNHLY and FYNNEI. V was trimmed by 7 bases and J by 1 base, leaving 11 bases between them. The CDR3 sequence is CASTEAYSNQPQHF. The CDR3, as DNA: TGTGCCAGCACGGAGGCCTACAGCAATCAGCCCCAGCATTTT.

The V gene is TRBV13, the J gene TRBJ2-7; 8 nucleotides line up with TRBD1. Germline V gene lookup returns CDR1 PRHDT and CDR2 FYEKMQ (reference sequence). The V and J ends lost 5 bases and 2 bases, in that order; junction bases with no gene match: 2. CDR3 length: 13 amino acids. The CDR3 protein is CASSPDRAYEQYF. The CDR3 coding sequence is TGTGCCAGCAGCCCGGACAGGGCCTACGAGCAGTACTTC.

This rearrangement joins TRBV5-1 to TRBJ2-3; 9 bases line up with TRBD2. This CDR3 is built from 16 residues. Germline lookup yields CDR1 SGHRS and CDR2 YFSETQ. The V and J ends lost 4 bases and 3 bases, in that order; junction bases with no gene match: 9. This CDR3 is CASSPRSSGVTDTQYF. The CDR3 nucleotides read TGCGCCAGCAGCCCGCGTTCTAGCGGGGTTACAGATACGCAGTATTTT.

J is TRBJ2-3 and V is TRBV5-1; 11 nucleotides line up with TRBD1. With V trimmed by 3 bases and J by 6 bases, 12 bases remained unmatched. Germline CDR1 is SGHRS and CDR2 is YFSETQ. The CDR3 runs 17 residues. CDR3 coding DNA: TGCGCCAGCAGCTCATCACGCCCCGGGACAGGGGGGGATACGCAGTATTTT. This sequence encodes CASSSSRPGTGGDTQYF.

The chain recombines TRBV19 with TRBJ1-1, with 9 positions matching TRBD1. The germline V gene encodes CDR1 LNHDA and CDR2 SQIVND (reference sequence). V lost 7 bases, J lost 5 bases, and 8 bases stayed unmatched. CDR3 size: 14 residues. CDR3 residues: CASTKTGGWTEAFF. DNA of the CDR3: TGTGCCAGTACCAAGACAGGGGGGTGGACTGAAGCTTTCTTT.

This chain connects TRBV6-5 to TRBJ2-5; the match to TRBD2 covers 10 bases. V shed 7 bases, J shed 5 bases, and the junction held 4 bases outside the gene matches. Per germline, CDR1 MNHEY and CDR2 SVGAGI. The CDR3 has 13 residues. The CDR3 DNA reads as TGTGCCAGCAAGCGGGGGGGCACGGAGACCCAGTACTTC. Translated, it gives CASKRGGTETQYF.

V and J are TRBV10-3 and TRBJ1-3, with TRBD1 matching 8 bases. The germline gives CDR1 ENHRY, CDR2 SYGVKD. V was clipped by 10 bases and J by 3 bases; unmatched bases: 5. The CDR3 is 13 residues long. For the CDR3, the DNA is TGTGCCAGCCAGACAGGGGATGGAAACACCATATATTTT. It yields the protein CASQTGDGNTIYF.

This rearrangement joins TRBV5-1 to TRBJ2-2; 10 bases are a match to TRBD2. This CDR3 has 16 residues. Germline lookup yields CDR1 SGHRS and CDR2 YFSETQ. Trimming removed 3 bases from V and 6 bases from J; junction bases left unmatched: 8. As DNA, the CDR3 is TGCGCCAGCAGCTACACCGGGACTAGCGAGGCCGGGGAGCTGTTTTTT. This translates into CASSYTGTSEAGELFF.

V is TRBV7-6 and J is TRBJ2-5; no firm D call. Germline lookup yields CDR1 SGHVS and CDR2 FNYEAQ. Trimming took 3 bases from V and 4 from J, leaving 12 bases between them. The CDR3 runs to 14 residues. The CDR3 nucleotides read TGTGCCAGCAGCTTTGGTTATCCGGGAGAGACCCAGTACTTC. It yields the protein CASSFGYPGETQYF.

The CDR3 protein is CASSESRGGTEAFF. In DNA form, the CDR3 reads TGTGCCAGCAGTGAGAGCAGGGGTGGCACTGAAGCTTTCTTT. The rearrangement uses TRBV2 and TRBJ1-1; possibly TRBD1 for D (6 bases). The ends were cut back, 3 bases at V and 4 bases at J, with 12 bases in the middle. CDR1 and CDR2 from the germline V gene are SNHLY and FYNNEI. The CDR3 extends over 14 amino acids.

Points on this clone: Because the CDR3's place on the DNA is in doubt, the DNA is left out and the CDR3 is given as listed by TCRdb. V gene TRBV19 combines with J gene TRBJ2-7; TRBD2 is taken as the D call from the table, unchecked against the DNA. Germline assignment: CDR1 LNHDA and CDR2 SQIVND (reference sequence). The CDR3 adds up to 16 amino acids, both ends counted. The CDR3 sequence: CASTSGDSNLPYEQYF.

The CDR3 loop is CAWSVGGQGIGEQFF. The CDR3 region has the DNA TGTGCCTGGAGTGTGGGGGGACAGGGAATTGGTGAGCAGTTCTTC. The chain employs TRBV30 and TRBJ2-1; the match to TRBD1 covers 9 bases. Germline V CDR1 and CDR2: GTSNPN, SVGIG (reference sequence). V dropped 0 bases and J dropped 9; count of bases not matched to a gene: 9. The CDR3 is 15 residues long. Filled out from reference TRBV30 and TRBJ2-1, the complete variable domain reads SQTIHQWPATLVQPVGSPLSLECTVEGTSNPNLYWYRQAAGRGLQLLFYSVGIGQISSEVPQNLSASRPQDRQFILSSKKLLLSDSGFYLCAWSVGGQGIGEQFFGPGTRLTVL.

This CDR3 reads CASSLAEEGQVHYGYTF. CDR3 bases: TGTGCCAGCAGCTTAGCTGAAGAGGGACAGGTTCACTATGGCTACACCTTC. This chain uses TRBV13 with TRBJ1-2, with 8 bases aligning to TRBD1. Trimming at V came to 1 base and at J to 3 bases, leaving 10 bases not matched to a gene. This CDR3 region has 17 residues. Looked up from germline, CDR1 is PRHDT and CDR2 is FYEKMQ (reference sequence).

The chain recombines TRBV5-4 with TRBJ2-2; D gene uncertain. The ends were cut back, 0 bases at V and 4 bases at J, with 7 bases in the middle. Germline V gene data show CDR1 as SGHNT and CDR2 as YYREEE (reference sequence). CDR3 length: 14 residues. This chain's CDR3 is CASSLDSSTGELFF. The CDR3, as DNA: TGTGCCAGCAGCTTGGACAGCTCCACCGGGGAGCTGTTTTTT.

The rearrangement links TRBV2 to TRBJ1-5; 7 bases map to TRBD1. CDR3 length equals 15 residues. Germline V gene sequence: CDR1 SNHLY, CDR2 FYNNEI. With 8 bases clipped from V and 3 bases from J, the junction kept 10 bases outside the gene matches. The CDR3 loop is CASQRVTGDNQPQHF. The CDR3 DNA reads TGTGCCAGCCAGAGGGTAACAGGGGACAATCAGCCCCAGCATTTT.

This sequence joins TRBV10-3 and TRBJ2-1; possibly TRBD2 for D (6 bases). Germline values: CDR1 ENHRY, CDR2 SYGVKD. The CDR3 is 16 residues long. V was cut by 4 bases and J by 0 bases, with 13 bases left in between. CDR3 amino acids: CAISGALANSYNEQFF. In DNA form, the CDR3 reads TGTGCCATCAGTGGGGCCCTAGCGAACTCCTACAATGAGCAGTTCTTC.